This T cell receptor (beta chain) was profiled in a study of identical twins. TCRdb called the 5' RACE reads again in MiXCR, with one record for every CDR3 protein. Of around 690,000 distinct CDR3 sequences in the sample, around 20% were seen once. The CDR3 totals 16 residues. The same data also contributed to another study, on T cells expressing NK-cell markers. As reported in that work: TCR beta repertoires came from sorted CD3+CD56+NKG2C+, CD3+CD56+NKG2C- and CD3+CD56-NKG2C+ T cells. Dominant NKG2C+ clonotypes were found to form about 1.0-7.0% of CD8+ T cells in 5 or 6 donors. Several donors' CD3+CD56-NKG2C+ cells were dominated by the same clonotypes.

Material for sequencing was PBMCs. The sequence was collected from a woman under 30 in good health. The chain links TRBV1 to TRBJ1-2; TRBD1, the table's D call, was not compared with the DNA. TRBV1 is shown as a pseudogene. The CDR3, as DNA: TGCACCAGCAGCCAAGATCGGCGGGGACAGGGCTATGGCTACACCTTC. This sequence encodes CTSSQDRRGQGYGYTF.